A single sample is the source of the 16 T cell receptor beta chains below, sequenced in a study of shared clonotypes between healthy human individuals. Only in-frame clones appear in the TCRdb table, and some are missing; sequencing was by immunoSEQ multiplex PCR. The table has about 1.1 million clones, around three quarters seen once. Source material: memory CD4+ T cells from PBMCs. Stated subset: CD45RA-negative fraction. All receptors derive from a man aged 18 to 29 in good health. Some clones in this sample may be carry-over from other donors' samples.

This clone was found once. The chain recombines TRBV29-1 with TRBJ1-2; D is undetermined. CDR1 is SQVTM and CDR2 is ANQGSEA in the germline V gene. Trimming shortened V by 3 bases and J by 7 bases, and 9 bases separated the two germline ends. The length of the CDR3 is 11 residues. The CDR3 here is CSVEQLGGYTF. For the CDR3, the DNA is TGCAGCGTTGAGCAGCTAGGTGGCTACACCTTC.

The chain recombines TRBV9 with TRBJ1-1; D is uncertain. V lost 1 base to trimming and J lost 1 base, with 14 bases between them. From germline, CDR1 is SGDLS and CDR2 YYNGEE. CDR3 size: 16 residues. The CDR3 sequence: CASSVQAAQSNTEAFF. CDR3 nucleotide sequence: TGTGCCAGCAGCGTACAAGCCGCACAGTCGAACACTGAAGCTTTCTTT. The full variable domain, with the rest looked up from reference TRBV9 and TRBJ1-1, is DSGVTQTPKHLITATGQRVTLRCSPRSGDLSVYWYQQSLDQGLQFLIQYYNGEERAKGNILERFSAQQFPDLHSELNLSSLELGDSALYFCASSVQAAQSNTEAFFGQGTRLTVV.

This clone occurred many times. Germline is not matched at one junction end, which may reflect a read error. Distinct nucleotide sequences in the sample also encode this CDR3. This chain joins TRBV18 and TRBJ1-1; a possible D gene is TRBD1 (6 bases). CDR1 KGHSH and CDR2 LQKENI come from the germline V gene. The CDR3 is 14 amino acids. This CDR3 is CASSPQGQNTEAFF. As DNA, the CDR3 is TGTGCCAGCTCCCCACAGGGACAGAACACTGAAGCTTTCTTT.

The genes are TRBV18 and TRBJ1-3; 9 positions match TRBD1. Germline values: CDR1 KGHSH, CDR2 LQKENI. The CDR3 length is 15 residues. The V gene end was trimmed by 3 bases and the J gene end by 3 bases; junction bases not matched to a gene: 3. The CDR3: CASSPYRGLGNTIYF. The CDR3 bases are TGTGCCAGCTCACCTTACAGGGGGCTTGGAAACACCATATATTTT.

The rearrangement uses TRBV28 and TRBJ2-7, with 7 bases that match TRBD2. The germline gives CDR1 MDHEN, CDR2 SYDVKM. Trimming cost V 2 bases and J 2 bases; bases outside gene matches: 6. The CDR3 consists of 15 residues. CDR3 in amino acids: CASSLGWAGAYEQYF. As DNA, the CDR3 is TGTGCCAGCAGTTTAGGTTGGGCGGGAGCCTACGAGCAGTACTTC.

The CDR3 region is CAWRLQGGVGYTF. CDR3 DNA: TGTGCCTGGAGGCTGCAGGGTGGGGTGGGGTACACCTTC. The chain has TRBV30 and TRBJ1-2; tentatively, D is TRBD1 (5 bases). V gave up 3 bases and J gave up 11 bases, with 19 bases separating them. Germline-derived CDR1 and CDR2 are GTSNPN and SVGIG (reference sequence). This CDR3 is built from 13 residues.

This clone was observed a few times. This chain connects TRBV5-4 to TRBJ2-2; a possible D gene is TRBD2 (7 bases). V lost 5 bases, J lost 1 base, and 15 bases lay in between. This CDR3 spans 16 amino acids. The V gene's germline CDR1 is SGHNT and CDR2 YYREEE (reference sequence). CDR3 region: CASRNGGGRNTGELFF. CDR3 DNA: TGTGCCAGCAGGAACGGGGGCGGGAGGAACACCGGGGAGCTGTTTTTT.

The gene calls are TRBV6-6 and TRBJ1-2; 9 bases are a match to TRBD1. The CDR3 consists of 14 residues. Trimming removed 2 bases from V and 5 bases from J; junction bases left unmatched: 3. Germline loops: CDR1 MNHNY, CDR2 SVGAGI (reference sequence). Written as DNA, the CDR3 is TGTGCCAGCAGTTACGGGGGGACAGGGTATGGCTACACCTTC. It encodes CASSYGGTGYGYTF.

V usage is TRBV5-5 and J usage is TRBJ1-2; no reliable D call. This CDR3 contains 13 residues. V was shortened by 4 bases and J by 4 bases, with 11 bases between the two germline ends. Germline CDR1 SGHKS, CDR2 YYEKEE (reference sequence). The CDR3 sequence is CASSNIYGYGYTF. Written as DNA, the CDR3 is TGTGCCAGCAGCAATATCTATGGCTATGGCTACACCTTC. Complete variable domain (other parts from reference TRBV5-5 and TRBJ1-2): DAGVTQSPTHLIKTRGQQVTLRCSPISGHKSVSWYQQVLGQGPQFIFQYYEKEERGRGNFPDRFSARQFPNYSSELNVNALLLGDSALYLCASSNIYGYGYTFGSGTRLTVV.

The table lists this clone with a few counts. The V gene is TRBV27, the J gene TRBJ1-2; 8 bases fit TRBD1. The germline V gene has CDR1 MNHEY and CDR2 SMNVEV (reference sequence). V shed 2 bases and J 4 bases; nucleotides not matched to a gene: 6. The CDR3 spans 15 residues. The CDR3 sequence is CASSLPRTGRYGYTF. As DNA, the CDR3 is TGTGCCAGCAGTTTACCCCGGACAGGGCGCTATGGCTACACCTTC.

Points on this clone: Other DNA sequences of this sample code for an identical CDR3. V gene TRBV6-5 combines with J gene TRBJ2-1; 7 nucleotides match TRBD1. The CDR3 is 15 residues long. Germline CDR1 reads MNHEY; CDR2 reads SVGAGI. Trimming at V came to 0 bases and at J to 4 bases, leaving 3 bases not matched to a gene. The CDR3 sequence is CASSYSGGTYNEQFF. CDR3 coding DNA: TGTGCCAGCAGTTACTCAGGGGGCACTTACAATGAGCAGTTCTTC.

The chain is built from TRBV5-1 and TRBJ2-2; 11 nucleotides align to TRBD2. Unmatched junction bases numbered 3, after V lost 1 base and J lost 1 base. Germline V lookup: CDR1 SGHRS, CDR2 YFSETQ. The CDR3 contains 17 residues. DNA for the CDR3: TGCGCCAGCAGCTTGAGGACTAGCGGGTTGAACACCGGGGAGCTGTTTTTT. Translation: CASSLRTSGLNTGELFF.

About this clone itself: Other DNA sequences in this specimen translate into the identical CDR3. The CDR3 DNA is TGTGCCAGCAGCCTGGGGCCTCAACGCGAGCAGTACTTC. It encodes CASSLGPQREQYF. The chain combines TRBV7-3 with TRBJ2-7; D might be TRBD1 (5 bases). The germline gives CDR1 SGHTA, CDR2 FQGTGA. The CDR3 is 13 amino acids. The V and J ends lost 5 bases and 6 bases respectively, with 14 bases between them. Filled out from reference TRBV7-3 and TRBJ2-7, the complete variable domain reads GAGVSQTPSNKVTEKGKYVELRCDPISGHTALYWYRQSLGQGPEFLIYFQGTGAADDSGLPNDRFFAVRPEGSVSTLKIQRTERGDSAVYLCASSLGPQREQYFGPGTRLTVT.

The rearrangement joins TRBV11-3 to TRBJ2-3; unclear D gene. The germline V gene encodes CDR1 SGHNT and CDR2 YENEEA. The V end was cut by 4 bases, the J end by 3 bases, with 11 bases between. The CDR3 is 14 residues long. In DNA, the CDR3 is TGTGCCAGCAGCTCCGGTACCGTAACAGATACGCAGTATTTT. This sequence encodes CASSSGTVTDTQYF.

J is TRBJ2-2 and V is TRBV28, with D perhaps matching TRBD2 (5 bases). CDR1 is MDHEN and CDR2 is SYDVKM in the germline V gene. Trimming took 2 bases from V and 8 from J, leaving 12 bases between them. CDR3 length: 14 amino acids. The chain's CDR3 is CASSLIGRAGELFF. The CDR3 DNA reads as TGTGCCAGCAGTTTAATAGGGAGAGCGGGGGAGCTGTTTTTT.

V gene TRBV7-9 combines with J gene TRBJ1-2; possible D gene TRBD1, 6 bases. The CDR3 consists of 14 residues. The germline V gene has CDR1 SEHNR and CDR2 FQNEAQ (reference sequence). Deletions cut 2 bases from V and 3 bases from J, with 10 bases between. The CDR3 coding sequence is TGTGCCAGCAGCTTATCCGCAGGGGACTATGGCTACACCTTC. It specifies CASSLSAGDYGYTF.